The 8 T cell receptor beta chains below were found in one sample sequenced in a study of T-cell memory formation after mild COVID-19. TCRdb independently ran MiXCR on the 5' RACE reads; one entry per CDR3 protein. This table holds about 350,000 distinct CDR3 sequences, 12% to 15% found once. Sequencing was carried out using PBMCs or a T cell subset sorted from them (not recorded which). The receptors were gathered from a man between 18 and 35 years old who had mild COVID-19 (a few samples of this study predate the infection). Cell type and time point are not known.

This clonotype was seen more than once but under ten times. This sequence joins TRBV7-2 and TRBJ2-1; D not certain. V was clipped by 3 bases and J by 8 bases, with 17 bases between them. CDR1 SGHTA and CDR2 FQGNSA come from the germline V gene. The CDR3 spans 15 residues. The CDR3 DNA sequence: TGTGCCAGCAGCTTGAATTCCCGGCCGGCGGATGAGCAGTTCTTC. It yields the protein CASSLNSRPADEQFF.

This clonotype was detected a few times. V usage is TRBV5-1 and J usage is TRBJ1-2; tentatively, D is TRBD1 (5 bases). Germline CDR1 and CDR2: SGHRS and YFSETQ. This CDR3 spans 13 amino acids. V lost 2 bases to trimming and J lost 6 bases, with 11 bases between them. CDR3 region: CASSFSQGHGYTF. In DNA, the CDR3 is TGCGCCAGCAGCTTCAGTCAGGGACATGGCTACACCTTC.

This clonotype was detected ten times or more. The chain combines TRBV5-1 with TRBJ2-7, with D perhaps TRBD1 or TRBD2 (6 bases each). The CDR3 runs 13 residues. Germline V gene data show CDR1 as SGHRS and CDR2 as YFSETQ. Trimming pared 1 base from V and 6 bases from J, leaving 11 bases between. CDR3 nucleotides: TGCGCCAGCAGCTTGTCTAAGGGGGGCGAGCAGTACTTC. This codes for CASSLSKGGEQYF.

This chain links TRBV4-1 with TRBJ1-6; 7 positions match TRBD1. This CDR3 spans 16 amino acids. V trimming: 3 bases; J trimming: 6 bases; junction bases outside the gene matches: 8. Germline-derived CDR1 and CDR2 are MGHRA and YSYEKL. For the CDR3, the DNA is TGCGCCAGCAGCCATATAGGGGGACAGTCTAATTCACCCCTCCACTTT. Amino acid sequence: CASSHIGGQSNSPLHF.

The rearrangement links TRBV7-9 to TRBJ1-3; tentatively, D is TRBD1 (5 bases). The germline gives CDR1 SEHNR, CDR2 FQNEAQ (reference sequence). Trimming removed 3 bases at V and 0 bases at J, with 15 bases between. The length of the CDR3 is 17 residues. In nucleotides, the CDR3 is TGTGCCAGCAGCTTGCTCAGGGCAGGGAGCTCTGGAAACACCATATATTTT. Protein product: CASSLLRAGSSGNTIYF.

This clonotype has a handful of counts. This sequence joins TRBV6-6 and TRBJ2-2; D not certain. The V end was cut by 6 bases, the J end by 12 bases, with 17 bases between. There are 13 residues in the CDR3. Germline CDR1 MNHNY, CDR2 SVGAGI (reference sequence). The CDR3 reads CASSPPGPGQLFF. CDR3 sequence (DNA): TGTGCCAGCAGCCCTCCGGGCCCCGGTCAGCTGTTTTTT.

This clonotype was seen only a few times. The chain recombines TRBV6-1 with TRBJ1-6, with D possibly TRBD1 on 5 matching bases. Germline V gives CDR1 MNHNS, CDR2 SASEGT. There are 14 residues in the CDR3. Trimming stripped 2 bases from V and 12 bases from J, with 14 bases between. The DNA of the CDR3 is TGTGCCAGCAGTGAACGCCGGGGGTCCGTACCCCTCCACTTT. Protein sequence: CASSERRGSVPLHF.

The chain has TRBV7-2 and TRBJ1-1; D remains ambiguous. The CDR3 totals 15 residues. CDR1 SGHTA and CDR2 FQGNSA come from the germline V gene. V was trimmed by 1 base and J by 0 bases, leaving 9 bases between them. The CDR3 region is CASSLGASMNTEAFF. CDR3 nucleotides: TGTGCCAGCAGCTTAGGAGCAAGCATGAACACTGAAGCTTTCTTT. Using reference TRBV7-2 and TRBJ1-1 for the parts outside the CDR3, the full variable domain is GAGVSQSPSNKVTEKGKDVELRCDPISGHTALYWYRQSLGQGLEFLIYFQGNSAPDKSGLPSDRFSAERTGGSVSTLTIQRTQQEDSAVYLCASSLGASMNTEAFFGQGTRLTVV.